This TCR beta chain appears in the sequencing data of a study of CD8 T cells in Susac syndrome. RNA totalling roughly 0.45 to 1 ug underwent reverse transcription with random hexamers. immunoSEQ multiplex PCR amplified TCR beta CDR3 across 54 Vbeta, 13 Jbeta. Using its own MiXCR run on the immunoSEQ multiplex PCR reads, TCRdb lists one record per CDR3 protein. The table includes 170,000 or so distinct CDR3 sequences, 95% to 96% detected once. The TCR was taken from a human donor with Susac syndrome. The sample taken for sequencing was CD4+ T cells from PBMCs.

The CDR3 loop reads CASSYRAQPQHF. The CDR3 DNA is TGTGCCAGCAGTTATAGGGCTCAGCCCCAGCATTTT. The V gene is TRBV28, the J gene TRBJ1-5; D call uncertain. The CDR3 is 12 residues long. V was trimmed by 4 bases and J by 6 bases, leaving 7 bases between them. Germline CDR1 MDHEN, CDR2 SYDVKM.